This record looks at one T cell receptor (beta chain) sequence and its context. What it binds is not known. V lost 5 bases, J lost 0 bases, and 5 bases lay in between. CDR3 size: 13 residues. Per germline, CDR1 SGHTA and CDR2 FQGTGA. This sample was taken from a study of T cell responses to AZD1222 COVID-19 vaccine. Study results and caveats: Researchers took repertoire samples only after the peak T cell response had come. Regions 160-218 and 743-854 dominated among vaccine-associated CD4 TCRs spanning spike. The donors showed a predominance of white British ancestry and of females, with possible underestimation of clonal diversity.

The assay was immunoSEQ multiplex PCR, and TCRdb's table has in-frame clones only and misses some. The sample contains 150,000 to 180,000 clones, about 87% of which appear only once. The chain recombines TRBV7-3 with TRBJ1-3, with unresolved D. This clonotype originated in an adult in good health. Sequences were derived from peripheral blood, sampled on day 0 of AZD1222 vaccination. The CDR3 reads CASSRSSGNTIYF. The CDR3, as DNA: TGTGCCAGCAGCAGGAGCTCTGGAAACACCATATATTTT.